This T cell receptor (beta chain) was recorded in a study of blood T cell repertoires in COVID-19. As handled by the study authors: Reference gene primer amplification gave estimated nucleated cell counts. TCRdb's table, derived via immunoSEQ multiplex PCR, lists solely in-frame clones and lacks some. V, J and clone size were drawn from that table, and D and trimming were deduced from the DNA. The repertoire holds more than 100,000 clones, with 90% as singletons. V lost 6 bases and J lost 4, with 18 bases in between. The CDR3 sequence is 15 residues long. The germline gives CDR1 SGHTA, CDR2 FQGNSA. J is TRBJ1-2 and V is TRBV7-2; D possibly corresponds to TRBD1 (5 bases). Input material: peripheral blood. This TCR was sampled from a woman aged 60-75 years with COVID-19, enrolled during active disease. The CDR3 nucleotides read TGTGCCAGCAGGAAGGTCAGGGATAATAGCTATGGCTACACCTTC. This sequence encodes CASRKVRDNSYGYTF.